This T cell receptor (beta chain) is from a study of CD8 T cells in ankylosing spondylitis. Study-wide results and limits: One TCR beta motif, made up of fewer than 10 highly homologous variants, appeared characteristic of ankylosing spondylitis blood. Disease-associated clones were reportedly significantly overrepresented in matched ankylosing spondylitis synovial fluid. Researchers report that disease-linked clones proved CD8+ and relatively rare in peripheral blood.

CDR1 and CDR2 (germline): LGHNA, YNFKEQ. CDR3 length: 18 amino acids. V lost 0 bases, J lost 0 bases, and 17 bases lay in between. This clonotype came up many times. Its antigen is unidentified. Using quantitative 5'-RACE with molecular barcodes, the authors made TCR beta libraries. TCRdb independently ran MiXCR on the 5' RACE reads; one entry per CDR3 protein. In the table there are 150,000 to 200,000 distinct CDR3 sequences, about 20% of which are singletons. Sequencing input: blood, either unsorted or a sorted T cell fraction (not recorded which). The receptor was derived from a male donor aged 10 to 30 with ankylosing spondylitis or in good health (not recorded which). This rearrangement joins TRBV4-2 to TRBJ2-5; a possible D gene is TRBD1 (5 bases). In nucleotides, the CDR3 is TGTGCCAGCAGCCAAGATCCGCAGGGCCCCCTGTACCAAGAGACCCAGTACTTC. Protein sequence: CASSQDPQGPLYQETQYF.